This T cell receptor beta chain was documented in a study of CXCR3-negative and CXCR3-positive naive CD8 T cells. Turning to this clonotype: Its antigen is not identified.

The authors made the TRB cDNA libraries by 5' RACE using UMI labels. TCRdb re-called the 5' RACE reads and shows each CDR3 protein once, DNA omitted. Its clone listing holds over 150,000 distinct CDR3 sequences. The CDR3 totals 14 residues. Germline V gene data show CDR1 as SGHAT and CDR2 as FQDESV (reference sequence). Overall study findings and caveats: In CXCR3-positive naive cells, the TRB CDR3s were more hydrophobic than in CXCR3-negative naive cells.

Sequenced input: naive CXCR3+ CD8+ T cells from blood. Subset denoted: CD45RO-CCR7+CD27+CD95- naive CD8+ T cells expressing CXCR3 (TNR3+). The clonotype comes from a human donor in good health. Some clones in this sample may be carry-over from other donors' samples. V gene TRBV11-1 combines with J gene TRBJ1-2; TCRdb lists TRBD1, though no DNA is available to test this call. The CDR3 loop reads CASSLLPGSYGYTF. The whole variable domain, remainder taken from reference TRBV11-1 and TRBJ1-2, is EAEVAQSPRYKITEKSQAVAFWCDPISGHATLYWYRQILGQGPELLVQFQDESVVDDSQLPKDRFSAERLKGVDSTLKIQPAELGDSAMYLCASSLLPGSYGYTFGSGTRLTVV.